Listed below are T cell receptor beta chains from one sample, sequenced in a study of shared clonotypes between healthy human individuals. Produced via immunoSEQ multiplex PCR; TCRdb's table is partial and in-frame only. This sample has about 1.1 million clones, with 70% to 85% found just once. Source material: memory CD4+ T cells from PBMCs. All receptors come from a man younger than 30 in good health. Some clones in this sample may be carry-over from other donors' samples. Both conserved end residues are part of each CDR3. D genes are given only for firm matches. The size of a clone is reported for some rows only, either as once, few or many, or as a class for expanded clones.

>TRBV7-2|TRBD2|TRBJ2-7|-
CASSLGAGRNYEQYF
TGTGCCAGCAGCTTAGGAGCGGGACGGAACTACGAGCAGTACTTC
>TRBV9|TRBD2|TRBJ2-2|-
CASRRAGGPNTGELFF
TGTGCCAGCAGGAGGGCGGGGGGCCCGAACACCGGGGAGCTGTTTTTT
>TRBV7-8|-|TRBJ1-5|-
CASSIRSEDRQPQHF
TGTGCCAGCAGCATCCGGTCCGAAGATCGACAGCCCCAGCATTTT
>TRBV6-5|-|TRBJ2-7|once
CASTTGDSYEQYF
TGTGCCAGCACCACCGGGGACTCCTACGAGCAGTACTTC
>TRBV9|TRBD2|TRBJ2-5|-
CASSVSPGGPQTQYF
TGTGCCAGCAGCGTATCCCCGGGAGGACCCCAGACCCAGTACTTC
>TRBV19|TRBD1|TRBJ2-7|-
CASSINTRTGGFHEQYF
TGTGCCAGTAGTATCAACACTCGGACAGGGGGGTTCCACGAGCAGTACTTC
>TRBV19|-|TRBJ1-1|-
CASCLGYTEAFF
TGTGCCAGTTGTTTGGGGTACACTGAAGCTTTCTTT
>TRBV5-1|TRBD1|TRBJ1-1|-
CASSTTSGTGGRRAFF
TGCGCCAGCAGCACAACCTCCGGGACAGGGGGCCGGAGAGCTTTCTTT
>TRBV7-9|-|TRBJ2-1|once
CASSGGGLSYNEQFF
TGTGCCAGCAGCGGAGGGGGACTCTCCTACAATGAGCAGTTCTTC
>TRBV27|TRBD2|TRBJ2-7|-
CARVPPSVAGGITDEQYF
TGTGCCCGAGTCCCACCGAGCGTAGCGGGAGGAATTACCGACGAGCAGTACTTC
>TRBV5-1|-|TRBJ2-2|-
CASSLYRVNTGELFF
TGCGCCAGCAGCTTGTATAGGGTGAACACCGGGGAGCTGTTTTTT
>TRBV5-1|-|TRBJ1-1|-
CASSFGGDTEAFF
TGCGCCAGCAGCTTCGGGGGGGACACTGAAGCTTTCTTT
>TRBV27|-|TRBJ2-7|-
CASRAGTASYEQYF
TGTGCCAGCAGGGCCGGGACGGCCTCCTACGAGCAGTACTTC
>TRBV6-5|TRBD2|TRBJ2-2|-
CASKGTSGGRELFF
TGTGCCAGCAAGGGGACTAGCGGGGGTAGGGAGCTGTTTTTT
>TRBV13|TRBD1|TRBJ2-7|-
CASSPPGTGGTYEQYF
TGTGCCAGCAGCCCCCCCGGGACAGGGGGGACCTACGAGCAGTACTTC
>TRBV10-3|TRBD2|TRBJ2-1|-
CAISDNAGGSYNEQFF
TGTGCCATCAGTGACAATGCGGGAGGATCCTACAATGAGCAGTTCTTC
>TRBV5-1|-|TRBJ2-1|-
CASSFSAGSYNEQFF
TGCGCCAGCAGCTTTAGCGCGGGCTCCTACAATGAGCAGTTCTTC
>TRBV15|-|TRBJ2-3|-
CATSRPGAPDTQYF
TGTGCCACCAGCAGACCCGGAGCACCAGATACGCAGTATTTT
>TRBV5-6|-|TRBJ1-1|-
CASSLGFGADTEAFF
TGTGCCAGCAGCTTGGGGTTCGGCGCGGACACTGAAGCTTTCTTT
>TRBV28|-|TRBJ2-3|-
CASSLPTDTQYF
TGTGCCAGCAGTTTGCCCACAGATACGCAGTATTTT
>TRBV19|-|TRBJ2-7|-
CASSFGGLSYEQYF
TGTGCCAGTAGTTTTGGGGGGCTGTCCTACGAGCAGTACTTC
>TRBV4-1|-|TRBJ2-7|-
CASSPLEYVSYEQYF
TGCGCCAGCAGCCCACTGGAGTACGTCTCCTACGAGCAGTACTTC
>TRBV11-2|-|TRBJ2-7|-
CTSSSGPTSYYEQYF
TGTACCAGCAGCTCAGGCCCCACTAGCTACTACGAGCAGTACTTC
>TRBV5-8|TRBD1|TRBJ1-3|-
CASSGPGTGVVTIYF
TGTGCCAGCAGCGGACCCGGGACAGGGGTTGTCACCATATATTTT
>TRBV6-1|TRBD1|TRBJ1-1|few
CASNAGQVNTEAFF
TGTGCCAGCAACGCGGGACAGGTGAACACTGAAGCTTTCTTT
>TRBV10-3|-|TRBJ2-2|-
CAITRELTGELFF
TGTGCCATCACCAGGGAACTCACCGGGGAGCTGTTTTTT
>TRBV2|-|TRBJ2-2|-
CASRSAANTGELFF
TGTGCCAGCAGGTCAGCCGCGAACACCGGGGAGCTGTTTTTT
>TRBV7-3|-|TRBJ2-5|-
CASSKTRQETQYF
TGTGCCAGCAGCAAGACACGACAAGAGACCCAGTACTTC